Shown below are 18 T cell receptor beta chains from a single sample sequenced in a study of CD4 T cells in relation to SARS-CoV-2 and coronaviruses. The unexposed donors gave CD4+ T cells in about 2010-2019, prior to COVID-19. CD4+ T cells were isolated from the cells after more than nine days of culture. Sequenced by immunoSEQ multiplex PCR; TCRdb stores in-frame clones only, minus some. The table has roughly 19,000 clones, 60% to 85% seen once; the top ten hold about 17%. Which antigens these TCRs recognize remains unknown. Sequencing was carried out using CD4+ T cells from PBMCs, cultured in vitro. These receptors came from a human donor in good health.

This chain uses TRBV7-3 with TRBJ2-5, with D perhaps matching TRBD1 (6 bases). This CDR3 region has 15 residues. V was shortened by 4 bases and J by 4 bases, with 16 bases between the two germline ends. From germline, CDR1 is SGHTA and CDR2 FQGTGA. The CDR3 region is CASSSSGTWGETQYF. CDR3 DNA: TGTGCCAGCAGCTCTTCCGGGACATGGGGAGAGACCCAGTACTTC. Variable domain in full (rest from reference TRBV7-3 and TRBJ2-5): GAGVSQTPSNKVTEKGKYVELRCDPISGHTALYWYRQSLGQGPEFLIYFQGTGAADDSGLPNDRFFAVRPEGSVSTLKIQRTERGDSAVYLCASSSSGTWGETQYFGPGTRLLVL.

This clone is a singleton in its sample. The CDR3 reads CASSQTRNEQFF. CDR3 sequence (DNA): TGTGCCAGCAGCCAGACGCGCAATGAGCAGTTCTTC. This sequence joins TRBV3-1 (or the pseudogene TRBV3-2) and TRBJ2-1; D unresolved. The germline V and J ends were trimmed by 3 bases and 6 bases, with 6 bases remaining between them. The CDR3 is 12 residues long. Per the germline V gene, CDR1 is LGHDT and CDR2 is YNNKEL (reference sequence).

This chain joins TRBV5-3 and TRBJ2-7, with 7 nucleotides matching TRBD1. TRBV5-3 is filed as an ORF, its function uncertain. V lost 2 bases and J lost 2; bases outside the gene matches: 10. This CDR3 is 16 amino acids long. Here the CDR3 reads CARSFPGIQGAYEQYF. For the CDR3, the DNA is TGTGCCAGAAGCTTCCCCGGGATCCAGGGGGCCTACGAGCAGTACTTC.

The J gene is TRBJ2-7, the V gene TRBV5-4; TRBD1 is a possible D gene (6 bases). The V end lost 4 bases, the J end lost 5 bases, and 13 bases lay between the germline ends. Germline CDR1 and CDR2: SGHNT and YYREEE (reference sequence). The CDR3 loop spans 13 amino acids. Written as DNA, the CDR3 is TGTGCCAGCAGCCAACAGGGTTGGGACGAGCAGTACTTC. Translation: CASSQQGWDEQYF.

The gene calls are TRBV5-1 and TRBJ2-3; D is possibly TRBD1 or TRBD2 (6 bases each). This CDR3 has 14 residues. From germline, CDR1 is SGHRS and CDR2 YFSETQ. V was clipped by 4 bases and J by 0 bases, with 9 bases between them. DNA for the CDR3: TGCGCCAGCAGCGGAGGGGGGAGCACAGATACGCAGTATTTT. Amino acids: CASSGGGSTDTQYF.

The V call is TRBV9, the J call TRBJ2-5, with D tentatively TRBD2 (7 bases). In germline, CDR1 is SGDLS, CDR2 YYNGEE. The CDR3 has 15 residues. V was pared by 4 bases and J by 5 bases, with 18 bases between. CDR3 protein: CASSPQGGGGETQYF. As DNA, the CDR3 is TGTGCCAGCAGCCCCCAGGGAGGGGGAGGGGAGACCCAGTACTTC.

This clone was observed a handful of times. The chain links TRBV6-4 to TRBJ1-1; 7 nucleotides agree with TRBD1. CDR3 size: 15 residues. The germline CDR1 and CDR2 sequences are MRHNA and SNTAGT. J gave up 1 base and V 6 bases, and 8 bases lay outside the gene matches. DNA of the CDR3: TGTGCCAGCAGGGGTACGGACAGGAGGAACACTGAAGCTTTCTTT. Translating it yields CASRGTDRRNTEAFF.

The rearrangement uses TRBV2 and TRBJ1-2; D remains ambiguous. V was clipped by 6 bases and J by 0 bases, with 11 bases between them. Germline V gene lookup returns CDR1 SNHLY and CDR2 FYNNEI. The CDR3 totals 14 residues. CDR3 protein: CASRSTATNYGYTF. CDR3 DNA sequence: TGTGCCAGCAGATCGACCGCAACTAACTATGGCTACACCTTC.

The chain has TRBV27 and TRBJ2-2, with 10 bases matching TRBD2. V lost 8 bases to trimming and J lost 6 bases; unmatched junction nucleotides: 9. CDR3 size: 15 residues. Per the germline V gene, CDR1 is MNHEY and CDR2 is SMNVEV (reference sequence). This CDR3 reads CASSTQREGPGELFF. Written as DNA, the CDR3 is TGTGCCAGCTCCACTCAGCGGGAGGGCCCCGGGGAGCTGTTTTTT.

V is TRBV29-1 and J is TRBJ2-1, with D possibly matching TRBD1 (5 bases). Germline V gene sequence: CDR1 SQVTM, CDR2 ANQGSEA. Trimming took off 6 bases at V and 0 bases at J, with 12 bases between the two ends. The CDR3 sequence is 14 residues long. The CDR3 DNA is TGCAGCGTGCAGGGAAGAGGCTCCTACAATGAGCAGTTCTTC. Protein: CSVQGRGSYNEQFF.

The chain is built from TRBV10-3 and TRBJ2-1, with 9 bases lining up with TRBD1. Per germline, CDR1 ENHRY and CDR2 SYGVKD. CDR3 length: 14 residues. The V gene end was trimmed by 4 bases and the J gene end by 8 bases; junction bases not matched to a gene: 6. CDR3 loop: CAISVGTGSDEQFF. CDR3 sequence (DNA): TGTGCCATCAGTGTCGGGACAGGGAGCGATGAGCAGTTCTTC.

This chain connects TRBV2 to TRBJ2-1; 7 bases line up with TRBD2. Germline lookup yields CDR1 SNHLY and CDR2 FYNNEI. Trimming at V came to 3 bases and at J to 6 bases, leaving 8 bases not matched to a gene. This CDR3 contains 15 residues. The CDR3 DNA sequence: TGTGCCAGCAGTGACTCGGCTAGCGGATTCAATGAGCAGTTCTTC. This codes for CASSDSASGFNEQFF. Combining the CDR3 with reference TRBV2 and TRBJ2-1 gives the whole variable domain EPEVTQTPSHQVTQMGQEVILRCVPISNHLYFYWYRQILGQKVEFLVSFYNNEISEKSEIFDDQFSVERPDGSNFTLKIRSTKLEDSAMYFCASSDSASGFNEQFFGPGTRLTVL.

The V gene is TRBV6-5, the J gene TRBJ2-7, with D perhaps matching TRBD1 (5 bases). V lost 6 bases and J 2 bases, leaving 14 bases between the germline ends. CDR1 is MNHEY, CDR2 SVGAGI, per germline. This CDR3 contains 14 residues. DNA of the CDR3: TGTGCCAGCAGGCGAACAGGCCCGGCCTACGAGCAGTACTTC. The encoded protein is CASRRTGPAYEQYF.

The V call is TRBV14, the J call TRBJ2-5; a weak D match, TRBD1 (6 bases). Germline V CDR1 and CDR2: SGHDN, FVKESK. The CDR3 sequence is 15 residues long. The V gene lost 2 bases and the J gene lost 5 bases, with 15 bases spanning the gap. CDR3 nucleotide sequence: TGTGCCAGCAGCCAACGCAGGGGTACGGTGGAGACCCAGTACTTC. Its translation is CASSQRRGTVETQYF.

The rearrangement joins TRBV12-3 or TRBV12-4 to TRBJ1-1; tentatively, D is TRBD1 (5 bases). There are 13 residues in the CDR3. The V and J ends lost 2 bases and 13 bases respectively, with 17 bases between them. CDR3 sequence reads: CASSLWGQGLVFF. The CDR3 nucleotides are TGTGCCAGCAGTTTATGGGGCCAAGGATTAGTTTTCTTT.

The rearrangement joins TRBV28 to TRBJ1-2, with D unclear. Germline V gene data show CDR1 as MDHEN and CDR2 as SYDVKM. The CDR3 consists of 14 residues. V lost 4 bases, J lost 6 bases, and 15 bases lay in between. The CDR3 sequence is CASSSGRGINGYTF. CDR3 sequence (DNA): TGTGCCAGCAGTTCTGGCCGCGGCATAAATGGCTACACCTTC.

This chain connects TRBV7-9 to TRBJ2-7, with 9 bases matching TRBD2. In germline, CDR1 is SEHNR, CDR2 FQNEAQ (reference sequence). This CDR3 region has 15 residues. V dropped 3 bases and J dropped 3; count of bases not matched to a gene: 6. The CDR3 DNA reads TGTGCCAGCAGCTTCGGTTGGCGGGAGGGCTACGAGCAGTACTTC. Protein sequence: CASSFGWREGYEQYF.

The CDR3 DNA reads TGTGCCAGCTCGGAGCGGGCCAAAAACATTCAGTACTTC. Translating it yields CASSERAKNIQYF. This rearrangement joins TRBV3-1 (or the pseudogene TRBV3-2) to TRBJ2-4; TRBD2 is a possible D gene (5 bases). Trimming removed 8 bases from V and 1 base from J, with 9 bases in between. The CDR3 loop spans 13 amino acids. Germline V lookup: CDR1 LGHDT, CDR2 YNNKEL (reference sequence).